These 29 T cell receptor beta chains originate from one sample sequenced in a study of OX40 agonist ivuxolimab in advanced cancers. Some clones are missing from TCRdb's copy, which holds only in-frame ones; the method was immunoSEQ multiplex PCR. The data hold 43,000 or so clones, with roughly 90% observed a single time. This sample comprised CD4+ or CD8+ T cells sorted from blood, obtained in a trial of the OX40 agonist ivuxolimab. All receptors come from an adult with an advanced solid tumor such as melanoma, head and neck, liver or kidney cancer.

Notes on this clone: Germline and junction disagree at one end, which may indicate a read error. The V gene is TRBV7-7, the J gene TRBJ2-1; TRBD1 aligns across 9 bases. The CDR3 runs 15 residues. Germline loops: CDR1 SSHAT, CDR2 FNYEAQ (reference sequence). The CDR3, as DNA: TGTGCTAGCAGCCCTACCCGTGACAGGGGGAATGAGCAGTTCTTC. This translates into CASSPTRDRGNEQFF.

Details on this clone: The germline gene is not matched at one end of the junction; a read error may be the cause. The V gene is TRBV7-7, the J gene TRBJ2-5; TRBD1 is a possible D gene (7 bases). The CDR3 length is 15 residues. CDR1 is SSHAT and CDR2 is FNYEAQ in the germline V gene (reference sequence). DNA for the CDR3: TGTGCTAGCAGCCGCGGGACAGCCTTAGGGGAGACCCAGTACTTC. It is translated as CASSRGTALGETQYF.

The CDR3 here is CAASGGTYNEQFF. The CDR3 DNA follows: TGTGCCGCGTCTGGAGGGACCTACAATGAGCAGTTCTTC. The J gene is TRBJ2-1, the V gene TRBV10-3, with D perhaps matching TRBD2 (6 bases). Trimming removed 11 bases at V and 2 bases at J, with 13 bases between. The CDR3 is 13 residues long. Looked up from germline, CDR1 is ENHRY and CDR2 is SYGVKD.

The chain is built from TRBV4-1 and TRBJ1-2; D gene uncertain. V lost 0 bases and J 5 bases, leaving 19 bases between the germline ends. This CDR3 has 17 residues. In germline, CDR1 is MGHRA, CDR2 YSYEKL. DNA for the CDR3: TGCGCCAGCAGCCAAGATTCCATTGACCCGAGACCTTATGGCTACACCTTC. Its protein is CASSQDSIDPRPYGYTF.

The V gene is TRBV19, the J gene TRBJ1-5; D is unresolved. The V and J ends lost 3 bases and 1 base respectively, with 13 bases between them. Germline-derived CDR1 and CDR2 are LNHDA and SQIVND (reference sequence). The length of the CDR3 is 16 residues. The CDR3 DNA reads as TGTGCCAGTAGTATCGTGGCCGCGGGAAGCAATCAGCCCCAGCATTTT. It encodes CASSIVAAGSNQPQHF.

The chain couples TRBV28 to TRBJ2-6, with D unclear. The germline V gene has CDR1 MDHEN and CDR2 SYDVKM. Deletions cut 3 bases from V and 2 bases from J, with 8 bases between. CDR3 size: 15 residues. As DNA, the CDR3 is TGTGCCAGCAGTTTTGAAGTGGCTGGGGCCAACGTCCTGACTTTC. As protein: CASSFEVAGANVLTF.

The chain uses TRBV4-1 and TRBJ2-5, with a tentative D call TRBD2 (5 bases). The CDR3 extends over 16 amino acids. V was trimmed by 2 bases and J by 2 bases, leaving 15 bases between them. The germline CDR1 and CDR2 sequences are MGHRA and YSYEKL. The CDR3 loop is CASSQSYSGVQETQYF. Written as DNA, the CDR3 is TGCGCCAGCAGCCAATCGTACTCCGGGGTACAAGAGACCCAGTACTTC.

This chain links TRBV27 with TRBJ2-7; 7 nucleotides match TRBD1. V lost 5 bases to trimming and J lost 3 bases; unmatched junction nucleotides: 7. This CDR3 region has 14 residues. Per germline, CDR1 MNHEY and CDR2 SMNVEV (reference sequence). CDR3 in DNA: TGTGCCAGCAGTCCGGGGACAGCCGGCTACGAGCAGTACTTC. Amino acids: CASSPGTAGYEQYF.

The V gene is TRBV5-1, the J gene TRBJ2-2, with a weak D call TRBD1 (6 bases). Per germline, CDR1 SGHRS and CDR2 YFSETQ. The CDR3 covers 14 residues. V lost 2 bases and J 1 base, leaving 6 bases between the germline ends. CDR3 amino acids: CASSLQGNTGELFF. The CDR3 nucleotides are TGCGCCAGCAGCTTACAGGGGAACACCGGGGAGCTGTTTTTT.

The CDR3 DNA is TGTGCCAGCAGCCCGACAGACAGGGGTCTGGTAGATACGCAGTATTTT. Protein product: CASSPTDRGLVDTQYF. The V call is TRBV7-9, the J call TRBJ2-3; 8 nucleotides agree with TRBD1. The germline V gene encodes CDR1 SEHNR and CDR2 FQNEAQ (reference sequence). With 5 bases clipped from V and 5 bases from J, the junction kept 12 bases outside the gene matches. This CDR3 comprises 16 residues.

This clone has just a few counts. This rearrangement joins TRBV5-6 to TRBJ2-2; 9 nucleotides match TRBD1. V shed 5 bases, J shed 5 bases, and the junction held 10 bases outside the gene matches. CDR3 length equals 16 residues. Germline CDR1 SGHDT, CDR2 YYEEEE. CDR3 in DNA: TGTGCCAGCAGTCACACCGGGACAGGGTTTACCGGGGAGCTGTTTTTT. Its translation: CASSHTGTGFTGELFF.

This clone was seen just once. The chain carries TRBV2 and TRBJ1-1, with D perhaps matching TRBD1 (5 bases). This CDR3 comprises 14 residues. Germline V CDR1 and CDR2: SNHLY, FYNNEI. Trimming shortened V by 4 bases and J by 5 bases, and 14 bases separated the two germline ends. DNA of the CDR3: TGTGCCAGCAGTGGACGACAGTCGTATACTGAAGCTTTCTTT. This codes for CASSGRQSYTEAFF. Full variable domain (outside the CDR3, taken from reference TRBV2 and TRBJ1-1): EPEVTQTPSHQVTQMGQEVILRCVPISNHLYFYWYRQILGQKVEFLVSFYNNEISEKSEIFDDQFSVERPDGSNFTLKIRSTKLEDSAMYFCASSGRQSYTEAFFGQGTRLTVV.

The V and J genes are TRBV27 and TRBJ2-7; 10 positions agree with TRBD2. V lost 7 bases, J lost 3 bases, and 3 bases stayed unmatched. CDR1 MNHEY and CDR2 SMNVEV come from the germline V gene (reference sequence). The CDR3 is 13 residues long. CDR3 coding DNA: TGTGCCAGCACCCGGACTAGCGGCTACGAGCAGTACTTC. This gives the protein CASTRTSGYEQYF.

The V and J genes are TRBV10-3 and TRBJ2-1; 8 nucleotides agree with TRBD2. This CDR3 contains 14 residues. The germline gives CDR1 ENHRY, CDR2 SYGVKD. J lost 4 bases, V lost 10 bases, and 9 bases had no gene match. The CDR3: CATRKLAGYNEQFF. As DNA, the CDR3 is TGTGCCACTCGAAAATTAGCGGGGTACAATGAGCAGTTCTTC.

The chain combines TRBV28 with TRBJ1-5; 8 positions match TRBD1. The CDR3 runs 15 residues. Per the germline V gene, CDR1 is MDHEN and CDR2 is SYDVKM. J lost 6 bases, V lost 6 bases, and 10 bases had no gene match. CDR3 in DNA: TGTGCCAGCAGGTCCTGGACAGGGTCTACTCAGCCCCAGCATTTT. Its translation is CASRSWTGSTQPQHF. The full variable domain, in which reference TRBV28 and TRBJ1-5 provide the parts outside the CDR3, is DVKVTQSSRYLVKRTGEKVFLECVQDMDHENMFWYRQDPGLGLRLIYFSYDVKMKEKGDIPEGYSVSREKKERFSLILESASTNQTSMYLCASRSWTGSTQPQHFGDGTRLSIL.

The CDR3 sequence: CASSLGQGYDTQYF. For the CDR3, the DNA is TGTGCCAGCAGCTTAGGTCAGGGGTATGATACGCAGTATTTT. The gene calls are TRBV7-6 and TRBJ2-3; D perhaps matches TRBD1 (6 bases). The V and J ends lost 1 base and 6 bases respectively, with 11 bases between them. Germline assignment: CDR1 SGHVS and CDR2 FNYEAQ. This CDR3 is 14 amino acids long.

The V and J genes are TRBV28 and TRBJ1-2; D ambiguous. V lost 6 bases to trimming and J lost 2 bases, with 13 bases between them. The CDR3 contains 14 residues. The germline V gene has CDR1 MDHEN and CDR2 SYDVKM. The CDR3 protein is CASSVLRRNYGYTF. CDR3 nucleotide sequence: TGTGCCAGCAGCGTACTAAGGAGAAACTATGGCTACACCTTC.

This clone turned up a few times. V is TRBV5-1 and J is TRBJ1-2, with 9 nucleotides matching TRBD1. CDR3 length: 16 amino acids. Germline V gene sequence: CDR1 SGHRS, CDR2 YFSETQ. J lost 5 bases, V lost 4 bases, and 12 bases had no gene match. CDR3 nucleotides: TGCGCCAGCAGCCAAGACCCGGGACAGGGTGGATATGGCTACACCTTC. Encoded protein: CASSQDPGQGGYGYTF.

This clone was seen only a few times. This chain connects TRBV5-1 to TRBJ1-1; D possibly corresponds to TRBD1 (5 bases). Germline V gene data show CDR1 as SGHRS and CDR2 as YFSETQ. The CDR3 loop spans 14 amino acids. The V end was cut by 4 bases, the J end by 3 bases, with 13 bases between. CDR3 region: CASSPLGAHTEAFF. CDR3 nucleotides: TGCGCCAGCAGCCCCCTTGGGGCGCACACTGAAGCTTTCTTT.

The chain uses TRBV7-9 and TRBJ2-7; TRBD2 is a possible D gene (6 bases). With 10 bases removed from V and 3 bases from J, the gap between germline ends came to 13 bases. This CDR3 has 12 residues. Germline CDR1 is SEHNR and CDR2 is FQNEAQ (reference sequence). The CDR3 spells CATGGLGYEQYF. The CDR3 DNA follows: TGTGCCACCGGAGGGCTCGGCTACGAGCAGTACTTC.

The CDR3 loop reads CASRSDAYTEAFF. CDR3 sequence (DNA): TGTGCCAGCAGATCGGACGCTTACACTGAAGCTTTCTTT. The chain combines TRBV28 with TRBJ1-1, with no clear D. V was trimmed by 6 bases and J by 3 bases, leaving 11 bases between them. Germline CDR1 MDHEN, CDR2 SYDVKM. This CDR3 comprises 13 residues.

The chain is built from TRBV7-9 and TRBJ2-7; the match to TRBD2 covers 8 bases. The CDR3 has 14 residues. Trimming took 5 bases from V and 0 from J; bases not matched to a gene: 3. The germline CDR1 and CDR2 sequences are SEHNR and FQNEAQ (reference sequence). CDR3 sequence: CASSATSGSYEQYF. CDR3 DNA sequence: TGTGCCAGCAGCGCCACTAGCGGCTCCTACGAGCAGTACTTC.

This rearrangement joins TRBV6-1 to TRBJ2-1, with 7 bases lining up with TRBD2. CDR1 is MNHNS, CDR2 SASEGT, per germline. CDR3 length equals 15 residues. Trimming removed 6 bases from V and 8 bases from J; junction bases left unmatched: 13. The CDR3 region has the DNA TGTGCCAGCAGGGAACTAGCGCTCCTCTCCCATGAGCAGTTCTTC. It is translated as CASRELALLSHEQFF.

The chain carries TRBV28 and TRBJ1-5; D not certain. V was clipped by 2 bases and J by 4 bases, with 3 bases between them. In germline, CDR1 is MDHEN, CDR2 SYDVKM. The CDR3 extends over 12 amino acids. In DNA form, the CDR3 reads TGTGCCAGCAGTTTAGGGAATCAGCCCCAGCATTTT. Amino acids: CASSLGNQPQHF.

This chain uses TRBV7-9 with TRBJ2-7; D might be TRBD1 or TRBD2, each matching 5 bases. Deletions cut 3 bases from V and 2 bases from J, with 11 bases between. Germline assignment: CDR1 SEHNR and CDR2 FQNEAQ (reference sequence). The CDR3 is 14 residues long. CDR3 sequence reads: CASSFGTATYEQYF. The CDR3 coding sequence is TGTGCCAGCAGCTTTGGGACGGCGACCTACGAGCAGTACTTC.

This clone was recorded once. The chain carries TRBV12-2 and TRBJ1-1. TRBV12-2 is noted as a pseudogene. The CDR3 contains 16 residues. CDR3 loop: CASRLVPGRGNTEAFF. DNA of the CDR3: TGTGCAAGTCGCTTAGTTCCGGGACGGGGGAACACTGAAGCTTTCTTT.

The CDR3 DNA reads TGTGCCTGGAGTGCGAACAATGAGCAGTTCTTC. Translating it yields CAWSANNEQFF. This rearrangement joins TRBV30 to TRBJ2-1; D ambiguous. CDR3 length equals 11 residues. Germline V lookup: CDR1 GTSNPN, CDR2 SVGIG (reference sequence). V dropped 1 base and J dropped 5 bases, with 3 bases sitting between them.

V usage is TRBV6-5 and J usage is TRBJ2-1; TRBD2 agrees at 8 bases. After removal of 6 bases from V and 3 bases from J, the junction contained 7 bases not matched to a gene. The CDR3 is made up of 15 amino acids. In germline, CDR1 is MNHEY, CDR2 SVGAGI. DNA of the CDR3: TGTGCCAGCAGGTCGGGAGGGGGGTACTACAATGAGCAGTTCTTC. Its translation: CASRSGGGYYNEQFF.

This clone was counted a few times. The chain has TRBV9 and TRBJ2-4; 7 nucleotides agree with TRBD1. This CDR3 comprises 19 residues. Germline values: CDR1 SGDLS, CDR2 YYNGEE. The J segment lost 0 bases and the V segment lost 4 bases, leaving 16 bases of the junction unmatched. DNA of the CDR3: TGTGCCAGCAGCCCGGACATAGAGGGACAGCCACTAGCCAAAAACATTCAGTACTTC. It codes for CASSPDIEGQPLAKNIQYF.